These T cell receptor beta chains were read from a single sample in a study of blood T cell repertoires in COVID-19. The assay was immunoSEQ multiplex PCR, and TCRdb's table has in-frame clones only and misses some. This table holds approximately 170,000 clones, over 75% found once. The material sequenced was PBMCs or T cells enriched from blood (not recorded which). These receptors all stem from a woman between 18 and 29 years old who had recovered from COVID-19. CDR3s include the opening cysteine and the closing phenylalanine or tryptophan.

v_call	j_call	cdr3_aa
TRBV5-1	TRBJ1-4	CASSFGSGGRGEKLFF
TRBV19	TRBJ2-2	CASSPQRGTGELFF
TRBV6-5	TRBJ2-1	CASSKTSYEQFF
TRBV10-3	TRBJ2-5	CAISPMLAGQETQYF
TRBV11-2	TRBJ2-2	CASSFYRSSGRFGTGELFF
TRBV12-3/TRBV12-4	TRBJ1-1	CASSFAGTAEAFF
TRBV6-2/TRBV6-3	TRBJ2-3	CASSVGGSGTDTQYF
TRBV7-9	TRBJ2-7	CASSSKTSAVYEQYF
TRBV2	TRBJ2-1	CASSGQDNEQFF
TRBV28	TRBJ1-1	CASSSGTGARKAFF
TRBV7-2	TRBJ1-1	CASSPTMSGFSRAFF
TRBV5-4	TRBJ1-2	CASSRPPPGRNGYTF
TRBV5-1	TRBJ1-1	CASSLTGVNTEAFF
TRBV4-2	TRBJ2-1	CASSQDGPGRGNEQFF
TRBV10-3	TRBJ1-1	CAISTGQGSGEAFF
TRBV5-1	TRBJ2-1	CASSIADKGNEQFF
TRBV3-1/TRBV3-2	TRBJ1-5	CASSQERGTGNGNQPQHF
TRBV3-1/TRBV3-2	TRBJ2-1	CASSRGLAGGDYNEQFF
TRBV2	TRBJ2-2	CASSDGLGTGELFF
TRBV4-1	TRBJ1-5	CASSHSGVQPQHF
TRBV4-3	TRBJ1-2	CASSQDEGGYGYTF
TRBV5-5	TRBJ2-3	CASIGLAASTDTQYF
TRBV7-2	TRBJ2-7	CASSFRQRIYEQYF
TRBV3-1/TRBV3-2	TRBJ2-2	CASSQLAGGGELFF
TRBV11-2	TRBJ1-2	CASSLNAGINYGYTF
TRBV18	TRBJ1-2	CASSQGDHYGYTF
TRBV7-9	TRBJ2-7	CASTFSGYEQYF
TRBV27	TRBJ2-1	CASRPMGGEQFF
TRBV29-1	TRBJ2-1	CSVEPLYHRAGNEQFF
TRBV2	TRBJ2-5	CASSDGRRETQYF
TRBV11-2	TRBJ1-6	CASSLKSSGSGSPLHF
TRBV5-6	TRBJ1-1	CASSLGQSNTEAFF
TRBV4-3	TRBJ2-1	CASSQVGTSGYNEQFF
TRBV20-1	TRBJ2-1	CSASPGEDDEQFF
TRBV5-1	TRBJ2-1	CASNDRGYASNEQFF
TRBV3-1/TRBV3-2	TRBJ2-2	CASSQEVSGANGELFF
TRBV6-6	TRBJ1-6	CASSLQGNSPLHF
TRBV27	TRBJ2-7	CASQSLAGGPYEQYF
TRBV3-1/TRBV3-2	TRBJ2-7	CASSQELLYEQYF
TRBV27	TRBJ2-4	CASSLRSGGPKNIQYF
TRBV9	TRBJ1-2	CASSAQGDHYGYTF
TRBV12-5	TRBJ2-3	CASGLAGVTDTQYF
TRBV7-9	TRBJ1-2	CASSPTGGGGYTF
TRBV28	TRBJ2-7	CASSPVQGQGASEQYF
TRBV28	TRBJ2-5	CASSLDLAGEGEETQYF
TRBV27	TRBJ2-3	CASSGRGPTDTQYF
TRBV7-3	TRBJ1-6	CASSLWGGHNSPLHF
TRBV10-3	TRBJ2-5	CAISASEQETQYF
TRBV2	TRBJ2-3	CASSEKAFRGDTQYF
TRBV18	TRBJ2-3	CASSPSGVTDTQYF
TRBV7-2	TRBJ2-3	CASSLVAGWGLGGTQYF
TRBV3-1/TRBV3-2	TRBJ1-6	CASGNGDSPLHF
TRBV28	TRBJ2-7	CASSRGQGYFGQYF
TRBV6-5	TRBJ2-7	CASSLETGPYEQYF
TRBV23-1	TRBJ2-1	CANHYRKTSGSLDEQFF
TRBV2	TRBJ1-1	CASSDPRWQVGINEAFF
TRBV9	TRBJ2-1	CASSLRDNSYNEQFF